Described below is a single T cell receptor beta chain sequence and its context. Its antigen is undetermined. This specimen comes from a study of blood T cells in healthy people across ages. Germline-derived CDR1 and CDR2 are DFQATT and SNEGSKA (reference sequence). Trimming took 6 bases from V and 7 from J, leaving 24 bases between them. The CDR3 has 16 amino acids. Whole-study results and caveats: When set beside aged donors, long-lived donors presented more naive CD4+ cells and higher diversity.

PCR was performed a second time for roughly 7 to 11 cycles using a sample-barcoded 5' primer and a J-beta primer mix. MiXCR, run by TCRdb on the 5' RACE reads, gives a single entry per CDR3 protein. Among hundreds of thousands of distinct CDR3 sequences listed, around 43% were seen once. The chain joins TRBV20-1 to TRBJ2-2, with a weak D call TRBD2 (6 bases). The sequenced sample was blood. The source is an elderly man in good health. The CDR3 sequence: CSARSGVPGDVGELFF. The CDR3 DNA reads as TGCAGTGCCCGGAGTGGTGTTCCGGGAGACGTCGGGGAGCTGTTTTTT.